The sequence of this T cell receptor (beta chain) was determined in a study of T cell repertoires in cytomegalovirus infection. This clonotype appeared many times. Its specificity is unknown. The CDR3 consists of 14 residues. The germline CDR1 and CDR2 sequences are SGHVS and FQNEAQ. V was cut by 5 bases and J by 0 bases, with 10 bases left in between. TCRdb fed the reads into MiXCR, producing one record per CDR3 protein. The table lists approximately 1,000,000 distinct CDR3 sequences, around 32% of them singletons. J is TRBJ1-1 and V is TRBV7-8; weak D call: TRBD1 (5 bases). This clonotype was sampled from a human donor in good health (CMV status not recorded). Some clones in this sample may be carry-over from other donors' samples. Source: cultured CD8+ T cells from PBMCs, taken from culture after CMV antigen stimulation. CDR3 sequence: CASSPRGLNTEAFF. The CDR3 DNA is TGTGCCAGCAGCCCGCGGGGCCTGAACACTGAAGCTTTCTTT.